This entry lists 31 T cell receptor beta chains sequenced from one sample in a study of radiation and T cells in renal cell carcinoma. Assay used: immunoSEQ multiplex PCR; TCRdb lists only in-frame clones, some missing. The sample gives about 140,000 clones, 75% to 90% of which show up once; 15% to 20% is in the top ten. Noted time point: blood 4 weeks post-SBRT, at nephrectomy. Treatment given: 15 Gy SBRT to primary tumor, nephrectomy 4 weeks later. Sequencing was performed on blood, taken from a patient whose treatment included radiotherapy and nephrectomy. These receptors all stem from a woman in her 50s with renal cell carcinoma.

The chain links TRBV19 to TRBJ2-5; 7 bases map to TRBD2. This CDR3 contains 15 residues. The junction had 8 bases not matched to a gene; V was cut back by 3 bases and J by 4 bases. Looked up from germline, CDR1 is LNHDA and CDR2 is SQIVND (reference sequence). CDR3 region: CASSIAGGGGETQYF. In DNA form, the CDR3 reads TGTGCCAGTAGTATCGCGGGCGGGGGTGGAGAGACCCAGTACTTC. Complete variable domain (other parts from reference TRBV19 and TRBJ2-5): DGGITQSPKYLFRKEGQNVTLSCEQNLNHDAMYWYRQDPGQGLRLIYYSQIVNDFQKGDIAEGYSVSREKKESFPLTVTSAQKNPTAFYLCASSIAGGGGETQYFGPGTRLLVL.

V and J are TRBV9 and TRBJ1-3, with 12 bases that match TRBD1. CDR3 size: 17 residues. After removal of 6 bases from V and 0 bases from J, the junction contained 7 bases not matched to a gene. From germline, CDR1 is SGDLS and CDR2 YYNGEE. This chain's CDR3 is CASTWGTGGFSGNTIYF. As DNA, the CDR3 is TGTGCCAGCACATGGGGGACAGGGGGCTTCTCTGGAAACACCATATATTTT.

J is TRBJ1-3 and V is TRBV28; D is undetermined. The CDR3 is made up of 14 amino acids. Germline values: CDR1 MDHEN, CDR2 SYDVKM. V dropped 4 bases and J dropped 0 bases, with 7 bases sitting between them. The CDR3 bases are TGTGCCAGCAGTTCAATTGTCTCTGGAAACACCATATATTTT. Protein: CASSSIVSGNTIYF. The variable domain in full, with the rest retrieved from reference TRBV28 and TRBJ1-3, is DVKVTQSSRYLVKRTGEKVFLECVQDMDHENMFWYRQDPGLGLRLIYFSYDVKMKEKGDIPEGYSVSREKKERFSLILESASTNQTSMYLCASSSIVSGNTIYFGEGSWLTVV.

The CDR3 sequence is CASSFQPGSTDTQYF. The CDR3 coding sequence is TGTGCCAGCAGTTTCCAGCCCGGAAGCACAGATACGCAGTATTTT. V usage is TRBV28 and J usage is TRBJ2-3, with D hard to call. CDR3 size: 15 residues. Trimming removed 3 bases from V and 0 bases from J, with 10 bases in between. Germline V gene data show CDR1 as MDHEN and CDR2 as SYDVKM.

The rearrangement joins TRBV5-5 to TRBJ2-7; D not certain. The CDR3 is 15 residues long. With 0 bases removed from V and 7 bases from J, the gap between germline ends came to 17 bases. Germline V gives CDR1 SGHKS, CDR2 YYEKEE (reference sequence). The CDR3 here is CASSLDGWGMREQYF. In DNA, the CDR3 is TGTGCCAGCAGCTTGGATGGATGGGGTATGAGGGAGCAGTACTTC.

This chain joins TRBV10-3 and TRBJ2-3; 7 nucleotides agree with TRBD2. The CDR3 has 16 amino acids. V gave up 6 bases and J gave up 0 bases; unmatched junction bases: 9. The germline V gene encodes CDR1 ENHRY and CDR2 SYGVKD. The DNA of the CDR3 is TGTGCCATCAGCGGGAGGCAGAATCAAAGCACAGATACGCAGTATTTT. Its protein is CAISGRQNQSTDTQYF.

The chain recombines TRBV7-2 with TRBJ1-1; 12 bases agree with TRBD1. Germline values: CDR1 SGHTA, CDR2 FQGNSA. The V segment lost 4 bases and the J segment 6 bases; nucleotides outside the gene matches: 6. The CDR3 runs to 15 residues. The CDR3 loop reads CASSSGQGARSEAFF. DNA for the CDR3: TGTGCCAGCAGCTCGGGACAGGGGGCACGGTCTGAAGCTTTCTTT. The variable domain in full, completed from reference TRBV7-2 and TRBJ1-1, reads GAGVSQSPSNKVTEKGKDVELRCDPISGHTALYWYRQSLGQGLEFLIYFQGNSAPDKSGLPSDRFSAERTGGSVSTLTIQRTQQEDSAVYLCASSSGQGARSEAFFGQGTRLTVV.

This sequence joins TRBV7-8 and TRBJ2-5; 13 nucleotides agree with TRBD2. The V gene's germline CDR1 is SGHVS and CDR2 FQNEAQ. The CDR3 is made up of 17 amino acids. With 2 bases clipped from V and 5 bases from J, the junction kept 8 bases outside the gene matches. CDR3 DNA: TGTGCCAGCAGCTTACCAACTAGCGGGGGGGCCCTGGAGACCCAGTACTTC. Encoded protein: CASSLPTSGGALETQYF.

This chain joins TRBV4-2 and TRBJ2-5; D is perhaps TRBD1 or TRBD2 (6 bases each). Germline lookup yields CDR1 LGHNA and CDR2 YNFKEQ. CDR3 length: 15 amino acids. With 0 bases removed from V and 4 bases from J, the gap between germline ends came to 12 bases. The CDR3 sequence is CASSQDPGGGETQYF. DNA for the CDR3: TGTGCCAGCAGCCAAGATCCCGGGGGCGGAGAGACCCAGTACTTC.

The chain's CDR3 is CASSLDGSNTEAFF. CDR3 sequence (DNA): TGTGCCAGCAGCTTAGACGGCTCGAACACTGAAGCTTTCTTT. The gene calls are TRBV7-9 and TRBJ1-1; D uncertain. Between the trimmed V and J ends, which lost 1 base and 1 base, there was a span of 7 bases. The CDR3 totals 14 residues. Per the germline V gene, CDR1 is SEHNR and CDR2 is FQNEAQ (reference sequence).

The CDR3 region is CASSYDASGDTDTQYF. CDR3 DNA sequence: TGTGCCAGCAGTTACGATGCTAGCGGGGACACAGATACGCAGTATTTT. The chain employs TRBV6-5 and TRBJ2-3; 9 nucleotides agree with TRBD2. The junction had 5 bases not matched to a gene; V was cut back by 2 bases and J by 2 bases. CDR1 is MNHEY and CDR2 is SVGAGI in the germline V gene. The CDR3 is 16 residues long.

This rearrangement joins TRBV27 to TRBJ1-1, with D possibly being TRBD1 (5 bases). Per germline, CDR1 MNHEY and CDR2 SMNVEV (reference sequence). CDR3 size: 13 residues. Trimming removed 10 bases at V and 1 base at J, with 13 bases between. The CDR3 reads CATRWGRNTEAFF. In DNA form, the CDR3 reads TGTGCCACCCGGTGGGGGAGGAACACTGAAGCTTTCTTT.

This clone has only one observation. The CDR3: CASSAGTYNEQFF. CDR3 nucleotides: TGTGCCAGCAGCGCCGGGACTTACAATGAGCAGTTCTTC. The chain employs TRBV7-2 and TRBJ2-1, with D possibly matching TRBD2 (6 bases). V was trimmed by 5 bases and J by 4 bases, leaving 9 bases between them. The germline gives CDR1 SGHTA, CDR2 FQGNSA. CDR3 size: 13 residues.

With regard to this clone: This sample also contains other DNA sequences that code for the same CDR3. The V gene is TRBV7-2, the J gene TRBJ1-1, with D maybe TRBD1 (6 bases). CDR1 and CDR2 (germline): SGHTA, FQGNSA. The CDR3 extends over 15 amino acids. Trimming removed 4 bases at V and 1 base at J, with 13 bases between. CDR3 region: CASSSTGGQNTEAFF. CDR3 nucleotides: TGTGCCAGCAGCTCCACCGGGGGCCAGAACACTGAAGCTTTCTTT.

The chain uses TRBV9 and TRBJ2-3; TRBD2 agrees at 11 bases. V trimming: 3 bases; J trimming: 9 bases; junction bases outside the gene matches: 6. This CDR3 is built from 14 residues. CDR1 and CDR2 (germline): SGDLS, YYNGEE. Here the CDR3 DNA reads TGTGCCAGCAGCGGGACTAGCGGGTCCACCACGCAGTATTTT. Amino acid sequence: CASSGTSGSTTQYF.

CDR3 loop: CASSPLAGESYEQYF. CDR3 nucleotides: TGTGCCAGCAGCCCACTAGCGGGAGAGTCTTACGAGCAGTACTTC. The V gene is TRBV7-3, the J gene TRBJ2-7; the match to TRBD2 covers 11 bases. Trimming removed 5 bases from V and 4 bases from J; junction bases left unmatched: 7. The CDR3 runs to 15 residues. CDR1 and CDR2 from the germline V gene are SGHTA and FQGTGA. Based on the CDR3 plus reference TRBV7-3 and TRBJ2-7, the full variable domain is GAGVSQTPSNKVTEKGKYVELRCDPISGHTALYWYRQSLGQGPEFLIYFQGTGAADDSGLPNDRFFAVRPEGSVSTLKIQRTERGDSAVYLCASSPLAGESYEQYFGPGTRLTVT.

This chain uses TRBV27 with TRBJ2-7; either TRBD1 or TRBD2 may supply D (5 bases each). Germline V lookup: CDR1 MNHEY, CDR2 SMNVEV (reference sequence). V gave up 5 bases and J gave up 4 bases, with 18 bases separating them. The CDR3 is 15 amino acids. In DNA, the CDR3 is TGTGCCAGCAGTAGAGGGACGGGGACCTCTTACGAGCAGTACTTC. Protein: CASSRGTGTSYEQYF.

This clone was detected only once. The V call is TRBV19, the J call TRBJ2-7; 7 positions match TRBD1. Germline V gene lookup returns CDR1 LNHDA and CDR2 SQIVND (reference sequence). Trimming cost V 5 bases and J 3 bases; bases outside gene matches: 10. The CDR3 has 15 residues. The CDR3 loop is CASSSQGNTFYEQYF. The CDR3 region has the DNA TGTGCCAGTAGTTCACAGGGGAACACGTTCTACGAGCAGTACTTC.

On this clone: Compared with germline, one end of the junction differs, possibly owing to a read error. This chain joins TRBV4-3 and TRBJ2-3; the D gene is possibly TRBD2 (5 bases). CDR1 LGHNA and CDR2 YSLEER come from the germline V gene. This CDR3 is 17 amino acids long. CDR3 amino acids: CAREAKKRQDSHRYAVF. CDR3 nucleotides: TGCGCCAGGGAAGCCAAGAAGCGGCAGGACTCGCACAGATACGCAGTATTT.

This chain uses TRBV28 with TRBJ1-6, with D maybe TRBD1 (5 bases). Trimming took off 5 bases at V and 8 bases at J, with 13 bases between the two ends. Germline V gene data show CDR1 as MDHEN and CDR2 as SYDVKM. This CDR3 region has 14 residues. CDR3 sequence reads: CASSLAGLDSPLHF. In nucleotides, the CDR3 is TGTGCCAGCAGTCTAGCAGGGTTGGATTCACCCCTCCACTTT.

This CDR3 reads CASSVGSSPVYEQFF. The CDR3 region has the DNA TGTGCCAGCAGCGTGGGGTCTTCCCCAGTATACGAGCAGTTCTTC. This chain links TRBV9 with TRBJ2-1; D gene unclear. Trimming removed 2 bases from V and 10 bases from J, with 19 bases in between. CDR3 size: 15 residues. Germline values: CDR1 SGDLS, CDR2 YYNGEE.

The genes are TRBV10-3 and TRBJ2-1, with D possibly matching TRBD1 (6 bases). The V gene lost 6 bases and the J gene lost 6 bases, with 12 bases spanning the gap. Germline assignment: CDR1 ENHRY and CDR2 SYGVKD. The CDR3 spans 13 residues. Here the CDR3 reads CAISPGAGNEQFF. The CDR3 nucleotides read TGTGCCATCAGCCCAGGGGCGGGCAATGAGCAGTTCTTC.

The rearrangement joins TRBV7-2 to TRBJ2-7; D possibly corresponds to TRBD2 (5 bases). CDR3 length equals 15 residues. Germline V gene data show CDR1 as SGHTA and CDR2 as FQGNSA. Trimming left V 5 bases short and J 4 bases short, with 18 bases between. For the CDR3, the DNA is TGTGCCAGCAGCCCACATCCTCTCACGGGGTACGAGCAGTACTTC. This gives the protein CASSPHPLTGYEQYF.

V and J are TRBV7-9 and TRBJ2-3, with D possibly matching TRBD1 (5 bases). V shed 5 bases and J shed 2 bases, with 11 bases lying between them. Germline V lookup: CDR1 SEHNR, CDR2 FQNEAQ (reference sequence). This CDR3 has 14 amino acids. CDR3 residues: CASSPDTFTDTQYF. DNA for the CDR3: TGTGCCAGCAGCCCGGACACCTTCACAGATACGCAGTATTTT.

The chain recombines TRBV7-2 with TRBJ1-5, with a possible D match to TRBD1 (5 bases). This CDR3 spans 17 amino acids. Trimming left V 0 bases short and J 1 base short, with 13 bases between. The germline V gene has CDR1 SGHTA and CDR2 FQGNSA. CDR3 DNA: TGTGCCAGCAGCTTAGCCTGGGGGAGGGACAGCAATCAGCCCCAGCATTTT. Amino acid sequence: CASSLAWGRDSNQPQHF.

Concerning this clone itself: Distinct nucleotide sequences in the sample also encode this CDR3. The V call is TRBV18, the J call TRBJ2-7; TRBD2 matches 7 bases. The germline V gene has CDR1 KGHSH and CDR2 LQKENI. V gave up 3 bases and J gave up 2 bases; unmatched junction bases: 7. The CDR3 covers 15 residues. The DNA for the CDR3 is TGTGCCAGCTCACCTGGGACGGGGGGAACCTACGAGCAGTACTTC. Protein: CASSPGTGGTYEQYF.

This chain uses TRBV4-3 with TRBJ2-3, with 8 bases lining up with TRBD1. The junction had 1 base not matched to a gene; V was cut back by 2 bases and J by 0 bases. The V gene's germline CDR1 is LGHNA and CDR2 YSLEER. CDR3 length: 15 amino acids. The CDR3 loop is CASSQRTGSTDTQYF. DNA of the CDR3: TGCGCCAGCAGCCAACGGACAGGGAGCACAGATACGCAGTATTTT.

This clone was picked up a small number of times. The chain employs TRBV29-1 and TRBJ1-1; a possible D gene is TRBD1 (5 bases). The germline V gene encodes CDR1 SQVTM and CDR2 ANQGSEA. CDR3 length: 13 residues. Here the CDR3 reads CSSRRGMNTEAFF. CDR3 sequence (DNA): TGCAGTAGTAGGAGGGGCATGAACACTGAAGCTTTCTTT.

This chain connects TRBV5-1 to TRBJ1-2; weak D call: TRBD1 (6 bases). Germline values: CDR1 SGHRS, CDR2 YFSETQ. The CDR3 runs 14 residues. Trimming took off 6 bases at V and 1 base at J, with 13 bases between the two ends. The CDR3 DNA sequence: TGCGCCAGCACCCCCGGGACAAATAACTATGGCTACACCTTC. This codes for CASTPGTNNYGYTF.

This chain connects TRBV19 to TRBJ2-5; D call uncertain. V was pared by 3 bases and J by 5 bases, with 10 bases between. Germline V CDR1 and CDR2: LNHDA, SQIVND (reference sequence). This CDR3 region has 13 residues. The CDR3 spells CASSIFRGETQYF. The CDR3 region has the DNA TGTGCCAGTAGTATTTTTCGTGGGGAGACCCAGTACTTC.

V and J are TRBV20-1 and TRBJ1-2; unclear D gene. Looked up from germline, CDR1 is DFQATT and CDR2 is SNEGSKA (reference sequence). Trimming took 6 bases from V and 10 from J, leaving 12 bases between them. CDR3 length equals 10 residues. The CDR3, as DNA: TGCAGTGCCAGTTTCGGTACCTACACCTTC. The encoded protein is CSASFGTYTF.